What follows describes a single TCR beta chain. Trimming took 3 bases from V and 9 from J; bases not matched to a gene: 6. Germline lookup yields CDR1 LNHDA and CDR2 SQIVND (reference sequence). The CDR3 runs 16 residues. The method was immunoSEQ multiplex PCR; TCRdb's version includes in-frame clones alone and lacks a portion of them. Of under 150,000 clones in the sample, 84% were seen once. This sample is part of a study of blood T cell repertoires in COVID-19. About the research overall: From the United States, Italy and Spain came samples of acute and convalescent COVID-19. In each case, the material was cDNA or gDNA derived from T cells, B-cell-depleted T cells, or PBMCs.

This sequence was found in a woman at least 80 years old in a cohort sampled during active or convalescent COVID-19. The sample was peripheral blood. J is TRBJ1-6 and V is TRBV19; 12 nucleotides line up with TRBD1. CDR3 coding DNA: TGTGCCAGTAGTATGTCGGGACAGGGGGCATTTTCACCCCTCCACTTT. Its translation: CASSMSGQGAFSPLHF.